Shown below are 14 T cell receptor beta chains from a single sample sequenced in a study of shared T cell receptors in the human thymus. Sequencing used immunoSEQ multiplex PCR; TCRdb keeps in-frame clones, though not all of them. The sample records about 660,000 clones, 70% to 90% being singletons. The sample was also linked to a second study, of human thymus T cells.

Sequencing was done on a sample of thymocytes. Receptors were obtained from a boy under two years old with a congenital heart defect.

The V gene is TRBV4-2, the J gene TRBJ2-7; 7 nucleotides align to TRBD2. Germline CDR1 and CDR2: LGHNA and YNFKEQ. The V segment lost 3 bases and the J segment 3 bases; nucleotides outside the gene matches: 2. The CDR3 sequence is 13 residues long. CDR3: CASSHGGYYEQYF. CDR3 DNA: TGTGCCAGCAGCCACGGGGGGTACTACGAGCAGTACTTC.

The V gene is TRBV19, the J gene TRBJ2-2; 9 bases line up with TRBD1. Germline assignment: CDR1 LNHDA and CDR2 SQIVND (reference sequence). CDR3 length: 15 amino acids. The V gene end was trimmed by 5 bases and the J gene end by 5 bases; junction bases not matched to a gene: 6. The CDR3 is CASSPGTGPTGELFF. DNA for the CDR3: TGTGCCAGTAGTCCCGGGACAGGGCCGACCGGGGAGCTGTTTTTT.

In DNA form, the CDR3 reads TGTGCCAGCAGCCCTAGGGCTGTGGGACAGCAGAGCTACGAGCAGTACTTC. Protein: CASSPRAVGQQSYEQYF. V gene TRBV7-8 combines with J gene TRBJ2-7; 7 bases match TRBD1. CDR1 and CDR2 from the germline V gene are SGHVS and FQNEAQ. V trimming: 5 bases; J trimming: 3 bases; junction bases outside the gene matches: 16. The CDR3 sequence is 17 residues long.

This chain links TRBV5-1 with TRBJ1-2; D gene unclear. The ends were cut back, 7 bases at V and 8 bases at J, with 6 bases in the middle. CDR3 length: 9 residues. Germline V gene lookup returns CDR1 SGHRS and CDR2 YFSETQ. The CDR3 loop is CASAQGYTF. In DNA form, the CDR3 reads TGCGCCAGCGCACAAGGCTACACCTTC.

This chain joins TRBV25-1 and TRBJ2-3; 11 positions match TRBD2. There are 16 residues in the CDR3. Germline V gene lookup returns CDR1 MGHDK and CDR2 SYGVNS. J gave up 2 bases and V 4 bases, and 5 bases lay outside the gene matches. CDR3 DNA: TGTGCCAGCAGTGCCCCGGGACTAGCGGACACAGATACGCAGTATTTT. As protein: CASSAPGLADTDTQYF.

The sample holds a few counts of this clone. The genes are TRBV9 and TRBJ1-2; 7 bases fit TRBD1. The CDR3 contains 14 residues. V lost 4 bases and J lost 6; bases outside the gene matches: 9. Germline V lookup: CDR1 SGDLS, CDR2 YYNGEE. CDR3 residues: CASSPNRGVDGYTF. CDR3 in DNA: TGTGCCAGCAGCCCAAACAGGGGTGTCGATGGCTACACCTTC.

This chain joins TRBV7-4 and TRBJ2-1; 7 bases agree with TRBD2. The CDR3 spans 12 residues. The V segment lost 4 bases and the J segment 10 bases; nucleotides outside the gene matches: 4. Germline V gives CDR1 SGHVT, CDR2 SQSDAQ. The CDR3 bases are TGTGCCAGCAGCTCCGGGGGGAACGAGCAGTTCTTC. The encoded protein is CASSSGGNEQFF.

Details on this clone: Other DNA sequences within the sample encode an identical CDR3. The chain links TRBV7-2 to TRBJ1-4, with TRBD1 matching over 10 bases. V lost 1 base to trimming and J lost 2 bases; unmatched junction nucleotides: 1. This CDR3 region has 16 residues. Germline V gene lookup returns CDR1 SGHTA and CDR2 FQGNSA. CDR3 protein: CASSLGQGATNEKLFF. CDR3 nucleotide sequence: TGTGCCAGCAGCTTAGGACAGGGGGCGACTAATGAAAAACTGTTTTTT.

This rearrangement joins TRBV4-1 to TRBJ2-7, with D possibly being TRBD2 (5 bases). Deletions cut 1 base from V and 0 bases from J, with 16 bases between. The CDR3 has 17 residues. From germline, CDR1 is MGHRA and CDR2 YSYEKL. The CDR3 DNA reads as TGCGCCAGCAGCCAAGGAGAGGCGCGGGTGAGCTCCTACGAGCAGTACTTC. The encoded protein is CASSQGEARVSSYEQYF.

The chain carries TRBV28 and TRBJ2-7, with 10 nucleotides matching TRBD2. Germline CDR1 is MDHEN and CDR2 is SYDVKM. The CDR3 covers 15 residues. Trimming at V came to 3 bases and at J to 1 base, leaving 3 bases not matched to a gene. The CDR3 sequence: CASSFLAGASYEQYF. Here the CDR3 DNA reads TGTGCCAGCAGTTTCCTAGCGGGAGCGTCCTACGAGCAGTACTTC. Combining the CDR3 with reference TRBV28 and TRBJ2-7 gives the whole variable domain DVKVTQSSRYLVKRTGEKVFLECVQDMDHENMFWYRQDPGLGLRLIYFSYDVKMKEKGDIPEGYSVSREKKERFSLILESASTNQTSMYLCASSFLAGASYEQYFGPGTRLTVT.

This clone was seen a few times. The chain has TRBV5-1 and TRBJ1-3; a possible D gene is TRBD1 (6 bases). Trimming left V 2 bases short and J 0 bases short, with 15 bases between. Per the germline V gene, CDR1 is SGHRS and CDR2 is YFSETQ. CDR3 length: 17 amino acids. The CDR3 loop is CASSFGPQGISGNTIYF. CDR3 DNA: TGCGCCAGCAGCTTTGGACCCCAGGGGATCTCTGGAAACACCATATATTTT.

This chain's CDR3 is CASSQERDTQYF. As DNA, the CDR3 is TGCGCCAGCAGCCAAGAGCGGGATACGCAGTATTTT. The rearrangement links TRBV4-3 to TRBJ2-3; D gene unclear. Germline lookup yields CDR1 LGHNA and CDR2 YSLEER. Trimming stripped 0 bases from V and 6 bases from J, with 4 bases between. The CDR3 is made up of 12 amino acids.

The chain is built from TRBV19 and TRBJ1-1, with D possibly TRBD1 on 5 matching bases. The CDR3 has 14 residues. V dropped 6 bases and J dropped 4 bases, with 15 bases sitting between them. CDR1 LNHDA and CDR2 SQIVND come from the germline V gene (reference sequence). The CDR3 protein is CASSLQAGGTEAFF. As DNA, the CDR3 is TGTGCCAGTAGCCTACAGGCCGGGGGCACTGAAGCTTTCTTT.

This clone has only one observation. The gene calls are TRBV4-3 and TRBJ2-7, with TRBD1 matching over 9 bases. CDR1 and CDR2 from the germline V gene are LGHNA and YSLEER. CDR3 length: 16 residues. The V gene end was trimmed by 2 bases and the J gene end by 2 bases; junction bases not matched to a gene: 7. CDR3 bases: TGCGCCAGCAGCCAACGAGGGACAGGGATTCCCTACGAGCAGTACTTC. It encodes CASSQRGTGIPYEQYF.